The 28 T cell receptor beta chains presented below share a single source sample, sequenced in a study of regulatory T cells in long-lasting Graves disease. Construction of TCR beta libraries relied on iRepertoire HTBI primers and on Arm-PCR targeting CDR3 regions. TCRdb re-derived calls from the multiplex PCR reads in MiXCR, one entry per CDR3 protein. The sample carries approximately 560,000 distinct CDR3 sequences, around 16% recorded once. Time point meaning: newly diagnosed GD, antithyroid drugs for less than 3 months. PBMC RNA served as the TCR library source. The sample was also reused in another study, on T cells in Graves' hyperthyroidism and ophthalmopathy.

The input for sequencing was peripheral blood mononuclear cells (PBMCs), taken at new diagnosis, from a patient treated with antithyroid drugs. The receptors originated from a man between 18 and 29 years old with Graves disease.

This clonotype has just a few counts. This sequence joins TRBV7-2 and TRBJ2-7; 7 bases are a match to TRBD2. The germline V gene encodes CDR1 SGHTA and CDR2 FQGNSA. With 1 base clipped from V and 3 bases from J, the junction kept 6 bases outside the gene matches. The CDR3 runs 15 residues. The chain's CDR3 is CASSLEWRESYEQYF. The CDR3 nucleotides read TGTGCCAGCAGCTTAGAGTGGCGGGAGAGCTACGAGCAGTACTTC.

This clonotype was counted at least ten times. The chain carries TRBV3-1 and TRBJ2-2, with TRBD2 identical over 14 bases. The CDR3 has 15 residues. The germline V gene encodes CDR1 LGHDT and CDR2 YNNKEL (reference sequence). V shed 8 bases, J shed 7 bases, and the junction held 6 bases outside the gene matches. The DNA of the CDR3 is TGTGCCAGCTCCGGGACTAGCGGGAGTATCGGGGAGCTGTTTTTT. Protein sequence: CASSGTSGSIGELFF.

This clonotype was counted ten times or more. The CDR3 nucleotides are TGTGCCAGCAGTTTAGGGGAAGGGAGCTTCAATCAGCCCCAGCATTTT. The encoded protein is CASSLGEGSFNQPQHF. The chain employs TRBV12-3 or TRBV12-4 and TRBJ1-5; D is uncertain. The CDR3 runs 16 residues. V dropped 1 base and J dropped 3 bases, with 13 bases sitting between them.

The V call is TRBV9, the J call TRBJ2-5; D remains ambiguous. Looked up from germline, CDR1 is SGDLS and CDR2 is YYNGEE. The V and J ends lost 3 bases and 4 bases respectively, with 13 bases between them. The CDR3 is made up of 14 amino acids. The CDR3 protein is CASSAEERRETQYF. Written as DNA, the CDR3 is TGTGCCAGCAGCGCCGAGGAGCGCCGAGAGACCCAGTACTTC.

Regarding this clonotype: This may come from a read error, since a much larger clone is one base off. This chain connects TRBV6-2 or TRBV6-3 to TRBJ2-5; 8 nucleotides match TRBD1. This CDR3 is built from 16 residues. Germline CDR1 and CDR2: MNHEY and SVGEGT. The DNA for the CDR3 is TGTGCCGGCAGTGAACTGGGACAGGTGGGCCAAGAGACCCAGTACTTC. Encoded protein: CAGSELGQVGQETQYF.

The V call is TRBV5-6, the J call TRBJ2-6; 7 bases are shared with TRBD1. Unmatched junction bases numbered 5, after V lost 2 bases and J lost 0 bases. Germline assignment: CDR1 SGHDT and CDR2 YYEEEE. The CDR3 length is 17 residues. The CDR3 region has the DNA TGTGCCAGCAGCTTACGGACAGGAAGCTCTGGGGCCAACGTCCTGACTTTC. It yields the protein CASSLRTGSSGANVLTF.

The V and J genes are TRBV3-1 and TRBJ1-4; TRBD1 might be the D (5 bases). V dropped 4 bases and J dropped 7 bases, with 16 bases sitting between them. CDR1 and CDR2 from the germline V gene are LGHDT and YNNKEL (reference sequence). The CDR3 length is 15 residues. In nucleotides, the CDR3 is TGTGCCAGCAGCCCCGGGGGGATTAAGGGTGAAAAACTGTTTTTT. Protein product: CASSPGGIKGEKLFF.

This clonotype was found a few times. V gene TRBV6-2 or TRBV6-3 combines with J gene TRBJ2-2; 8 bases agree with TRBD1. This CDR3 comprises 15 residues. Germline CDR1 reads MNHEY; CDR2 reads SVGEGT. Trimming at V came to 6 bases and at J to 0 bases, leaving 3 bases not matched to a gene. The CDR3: CASRRQGPNTGELFF. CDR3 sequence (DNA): TGTGCCAGCAGGCGACAGGGGCCGAACACCGGGGAGCTGTTTTTT.

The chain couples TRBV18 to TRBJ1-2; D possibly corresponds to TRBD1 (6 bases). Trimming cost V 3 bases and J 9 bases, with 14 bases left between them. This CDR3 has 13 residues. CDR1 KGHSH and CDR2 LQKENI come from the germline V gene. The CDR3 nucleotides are TGTGCCAGCTCACCTGACAGGCACCTAAGCTACACCTTC. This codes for CASSPDRHLSYTF. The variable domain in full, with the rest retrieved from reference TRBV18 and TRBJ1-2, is NAGVMQNPRHLVRRRGQEARLRCSPMKGHSHVYWYRQLPEEGLKFMVYLQKENIIDESGMPKERFSAEFPKEGPSILRIQQVVRGDSAAYFCASSPDRHLSYTFGSGTRLTVV.

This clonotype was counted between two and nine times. In DNA form, the CDR3 reads TGCGCCAGCAGGGTGACGGGAGTAAGCACAGATACGCAGTATTTT. It codes for CASRVTGVSTDTQYF. V usage is TRBV5-1 and J usage is TRBJ2-3; the D gene is possibly TRBD2 (6 bases). Germline CDR1 reads SGHRS; CDR2 reads YFSETQ. V was pared by 5 bases and J by 0 bases, with 13 bases between. This CDR3 comprises 15 residues.

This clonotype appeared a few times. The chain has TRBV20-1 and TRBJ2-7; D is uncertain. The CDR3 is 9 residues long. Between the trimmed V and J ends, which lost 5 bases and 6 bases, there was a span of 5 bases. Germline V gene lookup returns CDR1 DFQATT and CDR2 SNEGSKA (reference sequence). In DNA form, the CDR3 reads TGCAGTGCTTCGGGCGAGCAGTACTTC. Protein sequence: CSASGEQYF.

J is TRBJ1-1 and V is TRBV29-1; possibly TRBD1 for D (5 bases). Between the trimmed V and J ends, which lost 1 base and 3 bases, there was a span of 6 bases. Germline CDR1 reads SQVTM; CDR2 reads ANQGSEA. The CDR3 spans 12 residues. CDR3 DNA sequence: TGCAGCGTTGAAGTGGGGGACACTGAAGCTTTCTTT. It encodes CSVEVGDTEAFF.

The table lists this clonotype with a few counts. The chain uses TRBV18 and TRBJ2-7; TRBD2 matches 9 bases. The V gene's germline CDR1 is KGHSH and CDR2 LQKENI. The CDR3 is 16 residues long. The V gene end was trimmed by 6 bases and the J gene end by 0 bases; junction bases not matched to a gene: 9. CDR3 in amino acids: CASSQTSGTFSYEQYF. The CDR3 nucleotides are TGTGCCAGCTCCCAGACTAGCGGTACGTTCTCCTACGAGCAGTACTTC.

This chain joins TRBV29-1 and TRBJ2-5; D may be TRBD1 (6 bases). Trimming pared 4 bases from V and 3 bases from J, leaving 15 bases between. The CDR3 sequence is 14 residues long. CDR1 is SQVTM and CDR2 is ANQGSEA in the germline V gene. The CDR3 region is CSVVLQGWKETQYF. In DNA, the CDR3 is TGCAGCGTTGTTTTGCAGGGGTGGAAAGAGACCCAGTACTTC.

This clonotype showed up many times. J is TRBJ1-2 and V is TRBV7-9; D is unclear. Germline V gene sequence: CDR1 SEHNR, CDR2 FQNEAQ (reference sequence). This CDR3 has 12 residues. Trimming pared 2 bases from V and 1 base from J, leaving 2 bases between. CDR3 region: CASSLFNYGYTF. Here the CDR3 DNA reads TGTGCCAGCAGCTTATTTAACTATGGCTACACCTTC.

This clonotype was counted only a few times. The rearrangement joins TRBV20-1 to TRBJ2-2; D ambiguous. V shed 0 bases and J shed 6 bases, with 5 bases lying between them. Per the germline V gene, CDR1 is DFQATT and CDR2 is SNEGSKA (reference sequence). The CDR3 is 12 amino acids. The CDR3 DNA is TGCAGTGCTAGAGATGTAGCCGGGGAGCTGTTTTTT. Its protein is CSARDVAGELFF.

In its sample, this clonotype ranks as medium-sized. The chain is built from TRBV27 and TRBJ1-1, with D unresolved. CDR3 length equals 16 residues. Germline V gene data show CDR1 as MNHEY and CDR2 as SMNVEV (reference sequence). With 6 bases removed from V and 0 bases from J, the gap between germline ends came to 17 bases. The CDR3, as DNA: TGTGCCAGCAGCCGGGCCTTCCCTAACTTGAACACTGAAGCTTTCTTT. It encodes CASSRAFPNLNTEAFF.

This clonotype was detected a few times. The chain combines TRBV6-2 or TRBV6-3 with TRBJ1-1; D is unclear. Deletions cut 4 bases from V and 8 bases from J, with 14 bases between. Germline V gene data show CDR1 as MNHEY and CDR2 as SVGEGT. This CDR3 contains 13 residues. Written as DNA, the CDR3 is TGTGCCAGCAGTTTGACGGCGGGCCCAGAAGCTTTCTTT. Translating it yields CASSLTAGPEAFF.

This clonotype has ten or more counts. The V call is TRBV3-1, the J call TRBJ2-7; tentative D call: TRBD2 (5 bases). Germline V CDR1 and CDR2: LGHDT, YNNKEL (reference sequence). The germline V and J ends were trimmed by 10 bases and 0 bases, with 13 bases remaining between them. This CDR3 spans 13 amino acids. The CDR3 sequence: CATSLTNSYEQYF. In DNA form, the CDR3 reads TGTGCCACTTCGCTGACTAACTCCTACGAGCAGTACTTC.

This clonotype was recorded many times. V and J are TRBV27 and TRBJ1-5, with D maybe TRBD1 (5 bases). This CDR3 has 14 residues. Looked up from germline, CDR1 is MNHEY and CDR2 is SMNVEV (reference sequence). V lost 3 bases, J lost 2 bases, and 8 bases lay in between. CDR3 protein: CASSFTGGNQPQHF. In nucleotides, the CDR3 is TGTGCCAGCAGTTTTACGGGGGGCAATCAGCCCCAGCATTTT.

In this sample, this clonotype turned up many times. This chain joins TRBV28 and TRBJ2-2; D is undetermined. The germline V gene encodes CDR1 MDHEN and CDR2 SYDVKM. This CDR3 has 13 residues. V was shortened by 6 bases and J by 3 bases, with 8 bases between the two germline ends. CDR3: CASRPSDTGELFF. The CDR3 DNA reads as TGTGCCAGCAGACCCTCGGACACCGGGGAGCTGTTTTTT.

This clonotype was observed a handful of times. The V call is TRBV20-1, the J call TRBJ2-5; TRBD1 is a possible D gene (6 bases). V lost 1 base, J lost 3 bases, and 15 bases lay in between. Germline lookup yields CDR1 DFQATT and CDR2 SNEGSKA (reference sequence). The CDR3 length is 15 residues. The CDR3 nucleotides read TGCAGTGCTAGAGGCTTCCGGGACATTGAAGAGACCCAGTACTTC. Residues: CSARGFRDIEETQYF.

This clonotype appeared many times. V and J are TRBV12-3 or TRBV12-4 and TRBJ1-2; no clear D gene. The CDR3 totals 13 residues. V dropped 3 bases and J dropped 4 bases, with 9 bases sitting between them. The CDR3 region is CASSFRTTYGYTF. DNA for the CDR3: TGTGCCAGCAGTTTCCGCACGACCTATGGCTACACCTTC.

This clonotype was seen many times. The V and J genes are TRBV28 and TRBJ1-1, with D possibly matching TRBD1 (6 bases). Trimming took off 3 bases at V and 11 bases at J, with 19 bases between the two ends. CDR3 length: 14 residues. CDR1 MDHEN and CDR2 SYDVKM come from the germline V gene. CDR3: CASSFNLDRSKAFF. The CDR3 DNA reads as TGTGCCAGCAGTTTCAACCTGGACAGATCCAAGGCTTTCTTT.

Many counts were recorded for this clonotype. The CDR3 sequence: CASSPAWREIQETQYF. The CDR3 bases are TGTGCCAGCAGCCCTGCCTGGCGGGAGATCCAAGAGACCCAGTACTTC. V gene TRBV16 combines with J gene TRBJ2-5; 7 bases align to TRBD2. The V gene's germline CDR1 is KGHSY and CDR2 FQNENV. J gave up 1 base and V 4 bases, and 9 bases lay outside the gene matches. The CDR3 covers 16 residues.

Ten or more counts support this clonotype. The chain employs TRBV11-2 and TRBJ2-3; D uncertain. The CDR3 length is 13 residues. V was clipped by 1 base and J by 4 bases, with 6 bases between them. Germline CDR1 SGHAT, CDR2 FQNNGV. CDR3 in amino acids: CASSLVGSDTQYF. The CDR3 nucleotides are TGTGCCAGCAGCTTAGTAGGGTCAGATACGCAGTATTTT.

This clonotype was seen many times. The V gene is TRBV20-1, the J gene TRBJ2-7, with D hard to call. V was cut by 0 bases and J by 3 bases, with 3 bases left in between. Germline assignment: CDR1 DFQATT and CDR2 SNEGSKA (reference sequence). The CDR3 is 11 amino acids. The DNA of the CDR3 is TGCAGTGCTAGAGATGACTACGAGCAGTACTTC. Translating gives CSARDDYEQYF.

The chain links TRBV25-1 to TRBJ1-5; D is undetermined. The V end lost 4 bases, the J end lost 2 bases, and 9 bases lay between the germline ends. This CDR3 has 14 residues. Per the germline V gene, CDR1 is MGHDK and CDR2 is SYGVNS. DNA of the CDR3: TGTGCCAGCAGTGCGGGGTTAGGCAATCAGCCCCAGCATTTT. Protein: CASSAGLGNQPQHF.